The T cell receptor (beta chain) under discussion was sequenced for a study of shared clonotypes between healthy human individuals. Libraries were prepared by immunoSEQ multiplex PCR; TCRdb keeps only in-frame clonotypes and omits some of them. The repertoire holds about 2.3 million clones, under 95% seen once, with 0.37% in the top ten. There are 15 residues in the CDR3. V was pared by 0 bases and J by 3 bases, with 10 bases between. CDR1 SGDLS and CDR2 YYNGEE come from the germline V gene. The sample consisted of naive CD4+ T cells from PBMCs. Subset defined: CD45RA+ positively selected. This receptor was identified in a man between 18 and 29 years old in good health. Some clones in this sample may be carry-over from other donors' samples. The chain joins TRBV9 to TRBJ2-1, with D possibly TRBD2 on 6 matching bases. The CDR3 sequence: CASSVAGAVYNEQFF. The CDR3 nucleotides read TGTGCCAGCAGCGTAGCGGGAGCTGTCTACAATGAGCAGTTCTTC.